These 26 T cell receptor beta chains were sequenced from one sample in a study of blood T cell repertoires in COVID-19. The assay was immunoSEQ multiplex PCR, and TCRdb's table has in-frame clones only and misses some. The table includes under 300,000 clones, more than 75% detected once. The sequenced sample consisted of peripheral blood. The receptors come from a middle-aged woman who had recovered from COVID-19.

This chain uses TRBV5-1 with TRBJ1-1; TRBD1 matches at 7 bases. The ends lost 0 bases at V and 0 bases at J; junction bases unmatched: 11. Germline-derived CDR1 and CDR2 are SGHRS and YFSETQ. The CDR3 covers 18 residues. The chain's CDR3 is CASSLGGTAVSLNTEAFF. CDR3 in DNA: TGCGCCAGCAGCTTGGGGGGGACAGCTGTATCCCTGAACACTGAAGCTTTCTTT.

The rearrangement joins TRBV9 to TRBJ2-5; 7 positions agree with TRBD2. Germline V lookup: CDR1 SGDLS, CDR2 YYNGEE. V dropped 0 bases and J dropped 2; count of bases not matched to a gene: 10. This CDR3 is built from 17 residues. CDR3 sequence: CASSVEVGLGFQETQYF. The CDR3 coding sequence is TGTGCCAGCAGCGTAGAAGTCGGACTAGGGTTTCAAGAGACCCAGTACTTC. Using reference TRBV9 and TRBJ2-5 for the parts outside the CDR3, the full variable domain is DSGVTQTPKHLITATGQRVTLRCSPRSGDLSVYWYQQSLDQGLQFLIQYYNGEERAKGNILERFSAQQFPDLHSELNLSSLELGDSALYFCASSVEVGLGFQETQYFGPGTRLLVL.

The chain has TRBV5-8 and TRBJ1-5, with 9 bases matching TRBD1. V shed 3 bases, J shed 0 bases, and the junction held 7 bases outside the gene matches. The CDR3 is made up of 17 amino acids. Germline V gene lookup returns CDR1 SGHTS and CDR2 YDEGEE. The CDR3 DNA reads as TGTGCCAGCAGCTCTCCGGGACAGGGTCTTAGCAATCAGCCCCAGCATTTT. It specifies CASSSPGQGLSNQPQHF.

The chain couples TRBV24-1 to TRBJ2-1; 8 bases are shared with TRBD2. Germline V gene data show CDR1 as KGHDR and CDR2 as SFDVKD. The CDR3 covers 16 residues. The junction had 12 bases not matched to a gene; V was cut back by 3 bases and J by 9 bases. CDR3 protein: CATSDRGLAPGGEQFF. The CDR3 DNA reads TGTGCCACCAGTGATCGCGGACTAGCTCCCGGGGGTGAGCAGTTCTTC.

V and J are TRBV19 and TRBJ2-5; 9 nucleotides match TRBD2. V trimming: 6 bases; J trimming: 4 bases; junction bases outside the gene matches: 0. The germline CDR1 and CDR2 sequences are LNHDA and SQIVND (reference sequence). This CDR3 region has 12 residues. As DNA, the CDR3 is TGTGCCAGTAGGCGGGAGGGAGAGACCCAGTACTTC. As protein: CASRREGETQYF.

The chain recombines TRBV11-3 with TRBJ1-3; D gene uncertain. This CDR3 is 11 amino acids long. The germline V gene encodes CDR1 SGHNT and CDR2 YENEEA. V was trimmed by 8 bases and J by 4 bases, leaving 6 bases between them. DNA of the CDR3: TGTGCCAGCGGAGGGGGAAACACCATATATTTT. Protein sequence: CASGGGNTIYF.

The V call is TRBV6-1, the J call TRBJ1-5, with TRBD1 as a possible D gene (5 bases). Germline V gene sequence: CDR1 MNHNS, CDR2 SASEGT. The CDR3 contains 18 residues. Between the trimmed V and J ends, which lost 2 bases and 1 base, there was a span of 18 bases. CDR3 bases: TGTGCCAGCAGTGAATTAAGGGCTCGGAAGGGGAGCAATCAGCCCCAGCATTTT. Translating it yields CASSELRARKGSNQPQHF.

The genes are TRBV19 and TRBJ2-7; TRBD2 is a possible D gene (5 bases). Trimming removed 3 bases from V and 6 bases from J, with 12 bases in between. This CDR3 has 13 residues. The germline gives CDR1 LNHDA, CDR2 SQIVND (reference sequence). CDR3: CASSIWPGSEQYF. The CDR3 region has the DNA TGTGCCAGTAGTATTTGGCCTGGGAGCGAGCAGTACTTC.

V gene TRBV6-5 combines with J gene TRBJ1-6; TRBD1 aligns across 7 bases. The CDR3 is 13 amino acids. Looked up from germline, CDR1 is MNHEY and CDR2 is SVGAGI. Unmatched junction bases numbered 4, after V lost 6 bases and J lost 8 bases. CDR3 nucleotide sequence: TGTGCCAGCAGAGACAGGGATGATTCACCCCTCCACTTT. The encoded protein is CASRDRDDSPLHF.

The chain employs TRBV4-3 and TRBJ1-2; D is unresolved. Germline-derived CDR1 and CDR2 are LGHNA and YSLEER. CDR3 length: 15 residues. V lost 1 base, J lost 4 bases, and 13 bases lay in between. CDR3 DNA sequence: TGCGCCAGCAGCCAAGTACGGGGTTGGGGCTATGGCTACACCTTC. This codes for CASSQVRGWGYGYTF.

This sequence joins TRBV7-2 and TRBJ2-7; D is uncertain. With 5 bases removed from V and 7 bases from J, the gap between germline ends came to 12 bases. The CDR3 extends over 12 amino acids. Germline lookup yields CDR1 SGHTA and CDR2 FQGNSA. CDR3 sequence reads: CASSLPAREQYF. CDR3 sequence (DNA): TGTGCCAGCAGCCTACCCGCTAGGGAGCAGTACTTC.

The genes are TRBV4-3 and TRBJ1-1, with D uncertain. CDR1 and CDR2 from the germline V gene are LGHNA and YSLEER. The CDR3 runs to 13 residues. Trimming removed 1 base at V and 5 bases at J, with 8 bases between. The CDR3 bases are TGCGCCAGCAGCCAAGCCACCGGGACTGAAGCTTTCTTT. Protein sequence: CASSQATGTEAFF.

The chain is built from TRBV5-6 and TRBJ2-1, with D tentatively TRBD2 (5 bases). The CDR3 totals 15 residues. Germline CDR1 is SGHDT and CDR2 is YYEEEE. The V and J ends lost 7 bases and 0 bases respectively, with 14 bases between them. CDR3 DNA sequence: TGTGCCAGCGGTGGACTCACCAGCTCCTACAATGAGCAGTTCTTC. Amino acid sequence: CASGGLTSSYNEQFF.

The chain is built from TRBV18 and TRBJ2-3; D call uncertain. V dropped 1 base and J dropped 4 bases, with 9 bases sitting between them. The CDR3 consists of 14 residues. Germline V gene lookup returns CDR1 KGHSH and CDR2 LQKENI. The CDR3 reads CASSPLVSADTQYF. In nucleotides, the CDR3 is TGTGCCAGCTCACCACTTGTCTCCGCAGATACGCAGTATTTT. The entire variable domain, with the rest obtained from reference TRBV18 and TRBJ2-3, is as follows: NAGVMQNPRHLVRRRGQEARLRCSPMKGHSHVYWYRQLPEEGLKFMVYLQKENIIDESGMPKERFSAEFPKEGPSILRIQQVVRGDSAAYFCASSPLVSADTQYFGPGTRLTVL.

The chain carries TRBV30 and TRBJ2-2; no clear D gene. This CDR3 comprises 11 residues. Germline V CDR1 and CDR2: GTSNPN, SVGIG (reference sequence). Trimming took 2 bases from V and 7 from J, leaving 5 bases between them. CDR3 sequence (DNA): TGTGCCTGGAGTTACTTCGGGGAGCTGTTTTTT. As protein: CAWSYFGELFF.

The chain combines TRBV7-2 with TRBJ2-2; 8 bases agree with TRBD2. Trimming removed 2 bases from V and 4 bases from J; junction bases left unmatched: 9. Germline-derived CDR1 and CDR2 are SGHTA and FQGNSA. The CDR3 is 17 amino acids. The CDR3, as DNA: TGTGCCAGCAGCTTATTTGGAGCGGGAGTGGCCACCGGGGAGCTGTTTTTT. This encodes CASSLFGAGVATGELFF.

The rearrangement joins TRBV18 to TRBJ1-4; D gene uncertain. V lost 3 bases and J 0 bases, leaving 14 bases between the germline ends. This CDR3 has 17 amino acids. Germline CDR1 reads KGHSH; CDR2 reads LQKENI. The CDR3 reads CASSPQRGPATNEKLFF. The DNA of the CDR3 is TGTGCCAGCTCACCTCAGCGCGGTCCTGCAACTAATGAAAAACTGTTTTTT.

This clone was recorded only once. This sequence joins TRBV6-5 and TRBJ2-7, with a weak D call TRBD2 (6 bases). The CDR3 sequence is 14 residues long. Germline V lookup: CDR1 MNHEY, CDR2 SVGAGI. The CDR3 reads CASGVGDGYYEQYF. CDR3 in DNA: TGTGCGTCGGGGGTGGGGGACGGCTACTACGAGCAGTACTTC.

This clone came up many times. The J gene is TRBJ1-1, the V gene TRBV5-1, with D perhaps matching TRBD1 (5 bases). CDR3 size: 14 residues. The V gene lost 4 bases and the J gene lost 8 bases, with 18 bases spanning the gap. The germline gives CDR1 SGHRS, CDR2 YFSETQ. CDR3 residues: CASSDGPNWGEAFF. The CDR3 DNA reads TGCGCCAGCAGCGACGGCCCGAACTGGGGCGAAGCTTTCTTT.

This clone occurred once. The rearrangement links TRBV7-3 to TRBJ2-2, with a weak D call TRBD2 (5 bases). Trimming removed 4 bases at V and 2 bases at J, with 8 bases between. This CDR3 spans 14 amino acids. Germline values: CDR1 SGHTA, CDR2 FQGTGA. The CDR3 sequence is CASSSGLNTGELFF. The CDR3 region has the DNA TGTGCCAGCAGCTCCGGACTTAACACCGGGGAGCTGTTTTTT.

J is TRBJ2-1 and V is TRBV5-4; 7 nucleotides align to TRBD2. The CDR3 runs to 11 residues. The junction had 5 bases not matched to a gene; V was cut back by 3 bases and J by 14 bases. Germline values: CDR1 SGHNT, CDR2 YYREEE (reference sequence). The CDR3 region has the DNA TGTGCCAGCAGCTCAGTGGGGGGGGAGTTCTTC. It translates to CASSSVGGEFF.

The chain has TRBV2 and TRBJ1-2, with TRBD1 matching 7 bases. This CDR3 region has 15 residues. Germline V CDR1 and CDR2: SNHLY, FYNNEI. The V gene end was trimmed by 5 bases and the J gene end by 2 bases; junction bases not matched to a gene: 8. The CDR3 sequence is CASSLEGAGNYGYTF. The DNA of the CDR3 is TGTGCCAGCAGTCTAGAGGGGGCTGGGAACTATGGCTACACCTTC.

The CDR3 bases are TGTGCCAGCAGCCAGGCTAGCGGGGTGTACGAGCAGTACTTC. Translation gives CASSQASGVYEQYF. The chain carries TRBV6-6 and TRBJ2-7; 9 bases agree with TRBD2. From germline, CDR1 is MNHNY and CDR2 SVGAGI (reference sequence). V was clipped by 6 bases and J by 4 bases; unmatched bases: 7. The CDR3 covers 14 residues.

This clone was seen only once. The chain uses TRBV30 and TRBJ1-1, with D tentatively TRBD1 (5 bases). Germline CDR1 GTSNPN, CDR2 SVGIG (reference sequence). Between the trimmed V and J ends, which lost 4 bases and 10 bases, there was a span of 19 bases. The CDR3 sequence is 13 residues long. CDR3 in amino acids: CAWTQGLGGGAFF. The CDR3 DNA sequence: TGTGCCTGGACCCAGGGCCTGGGTGGCGGAGCTTTCTTT. Together with reference TRBV30 and TRBJ1-1, the CDR3 gives the full variable domain: SQTIHQWPATLVQPVGSPLSLECTVEGTSNPNLYWYRQAAGRGLQLLFYSVGIGQISSEVPQNLSASRPQDRQFILSSKKLLLSDSGFYLCAWTQGLGGGAFFGQGTRLTVV.

This chain uses TRBV5-1 with TRBJ2-5; 10 positions match TRBD1. V lost 4 bases and J lost 5; bases outside the gene matches: 8. CDR1 SGHRS and CDR2 YFSETQ come from the germline V gene. CDR3 length equals 15 residues. The CDR3 coding sequence is TGCGCCAGCAGCCCACAGGGACAGGGGATGGAGACCCAGTACTTC. Translating it yields CASSPQGQGMETQYF.

The V and J genes are TRBV6-5 and TRBJ2-7; D might be TRBD1 (7 bases). Germline CDR1 is MNHEY and CDR2 is SVGAGI. This CDR3 has 14 residues. V was pared by 6 bases and J by 3 bases, with 15 bases between. The CDR3 nucleotides are TGTGCCAGCAGCGGGGGACCAGGGGGCTACGAGCAGTACTTC. Translated, it gives CASSGGPGGYEQYF.